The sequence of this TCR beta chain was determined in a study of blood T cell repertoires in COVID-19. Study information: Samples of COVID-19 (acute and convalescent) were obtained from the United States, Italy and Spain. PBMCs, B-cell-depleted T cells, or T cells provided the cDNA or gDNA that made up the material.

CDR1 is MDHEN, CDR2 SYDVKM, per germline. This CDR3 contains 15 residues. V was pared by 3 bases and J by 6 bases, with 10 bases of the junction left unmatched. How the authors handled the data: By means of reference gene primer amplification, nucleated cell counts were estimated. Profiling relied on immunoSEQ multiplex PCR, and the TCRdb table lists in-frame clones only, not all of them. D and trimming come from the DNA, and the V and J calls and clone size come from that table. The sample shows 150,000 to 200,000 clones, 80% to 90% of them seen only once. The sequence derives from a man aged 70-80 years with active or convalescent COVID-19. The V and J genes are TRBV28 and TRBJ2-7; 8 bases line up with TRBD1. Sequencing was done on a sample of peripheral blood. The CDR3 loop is CASSFDQGANSEQYF. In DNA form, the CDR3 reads TGTGCCAGCAGTTTCGACCAGGGGGCTAATAGCGAGCAGTACTTC.